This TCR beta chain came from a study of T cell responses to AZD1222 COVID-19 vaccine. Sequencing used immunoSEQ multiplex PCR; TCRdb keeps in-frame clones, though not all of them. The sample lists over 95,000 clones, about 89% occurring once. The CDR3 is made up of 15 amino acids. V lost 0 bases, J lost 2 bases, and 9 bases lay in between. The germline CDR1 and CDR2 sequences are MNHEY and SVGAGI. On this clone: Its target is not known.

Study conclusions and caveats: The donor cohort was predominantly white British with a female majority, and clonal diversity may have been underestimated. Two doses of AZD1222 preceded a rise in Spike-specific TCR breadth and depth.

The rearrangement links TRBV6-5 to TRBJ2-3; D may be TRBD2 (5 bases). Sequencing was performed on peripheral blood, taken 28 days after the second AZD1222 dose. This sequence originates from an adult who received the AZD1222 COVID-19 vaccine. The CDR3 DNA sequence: TGTGCCAGCAGTTACTCTGGACTGCTCACAGATACGCAGTATTTT. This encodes CASSYSGLLTDTQYF.